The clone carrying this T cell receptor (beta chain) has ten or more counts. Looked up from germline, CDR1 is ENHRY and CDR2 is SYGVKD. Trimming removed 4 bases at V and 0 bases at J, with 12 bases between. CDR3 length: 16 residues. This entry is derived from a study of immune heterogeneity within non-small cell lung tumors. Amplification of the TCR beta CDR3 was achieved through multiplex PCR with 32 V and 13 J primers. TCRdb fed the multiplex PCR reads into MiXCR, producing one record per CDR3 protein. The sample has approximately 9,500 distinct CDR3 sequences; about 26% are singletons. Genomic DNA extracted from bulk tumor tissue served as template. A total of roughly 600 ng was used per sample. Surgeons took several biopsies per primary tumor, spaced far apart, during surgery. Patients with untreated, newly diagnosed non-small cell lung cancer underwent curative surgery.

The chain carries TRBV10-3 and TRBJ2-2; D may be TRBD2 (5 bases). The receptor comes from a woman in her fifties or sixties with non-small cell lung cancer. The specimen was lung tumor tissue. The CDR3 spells CAISGALAANTGELFF. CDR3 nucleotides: TGTGCCATCAGTGGCGCCCTAGCAGCGAACACCGGGGAGCTGTTTTTT.